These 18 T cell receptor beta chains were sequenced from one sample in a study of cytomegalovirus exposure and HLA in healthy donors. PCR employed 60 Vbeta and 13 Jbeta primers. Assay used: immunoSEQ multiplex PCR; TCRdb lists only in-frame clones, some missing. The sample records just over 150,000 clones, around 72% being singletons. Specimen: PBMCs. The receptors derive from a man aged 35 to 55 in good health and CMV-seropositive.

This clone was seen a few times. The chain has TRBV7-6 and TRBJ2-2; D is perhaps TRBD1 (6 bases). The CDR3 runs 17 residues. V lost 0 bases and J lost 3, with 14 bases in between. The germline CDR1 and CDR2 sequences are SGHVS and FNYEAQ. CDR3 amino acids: CASSLAPAGVYTGELFF. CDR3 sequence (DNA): TGTGCCAGCAGCTTAGCGCCCGCAGGGGTGTACACCGGGGAGCTGTTTTTT.

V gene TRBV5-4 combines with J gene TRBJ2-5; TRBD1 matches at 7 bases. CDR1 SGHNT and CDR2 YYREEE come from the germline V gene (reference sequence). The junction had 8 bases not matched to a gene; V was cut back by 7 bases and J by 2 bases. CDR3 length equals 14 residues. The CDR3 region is CASRGKGAQETQYF. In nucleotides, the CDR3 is TGTGCCAGCCGAGGGAAGGGGGCACAAGAGACCCAGTACTTC.

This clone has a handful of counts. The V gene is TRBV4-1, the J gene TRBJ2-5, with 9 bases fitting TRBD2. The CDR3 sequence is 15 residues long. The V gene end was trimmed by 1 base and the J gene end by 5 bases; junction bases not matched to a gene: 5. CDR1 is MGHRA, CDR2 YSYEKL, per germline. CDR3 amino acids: CASSQASLAGETQYF. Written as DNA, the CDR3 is TGCGCCAGCAGCCAAGCCAGCCTAGCGGGGGAGACCCAGTACTTC.

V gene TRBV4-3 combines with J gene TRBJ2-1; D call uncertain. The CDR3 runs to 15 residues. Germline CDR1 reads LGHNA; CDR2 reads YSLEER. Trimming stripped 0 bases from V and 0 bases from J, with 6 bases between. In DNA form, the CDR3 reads TGCGCCAGCAGCCAAGATTGGAGCTCCTACAATGAGCAGTTCTTC. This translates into CASSQDWSSYNEQFF.

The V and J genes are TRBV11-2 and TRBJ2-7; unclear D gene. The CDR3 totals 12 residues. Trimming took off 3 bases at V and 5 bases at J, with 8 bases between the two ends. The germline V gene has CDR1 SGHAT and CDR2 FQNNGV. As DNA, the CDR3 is TGTGCCAGCAGCTTGGTGGAGCACGAGCAGTACTTC. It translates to CASSLVEHEQYF. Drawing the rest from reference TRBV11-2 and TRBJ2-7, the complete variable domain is EAGVAQSPRYKIIEKRQSVAFWCNPISGHATLYWYQQILGQGPKLLIQFQNNGVVDDSQLPKDRFSAERLKGVDSTLKIQPAKLEDSAVYLCASSLVEHEQYFGPGTRLTVT.

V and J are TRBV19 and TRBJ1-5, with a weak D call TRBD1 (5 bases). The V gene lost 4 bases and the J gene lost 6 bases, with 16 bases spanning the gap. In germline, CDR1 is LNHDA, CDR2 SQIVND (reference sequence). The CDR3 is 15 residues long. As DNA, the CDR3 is TGTGCCAGTAGTACGGTGCAGGGCCTCGGTCAGCCCCAGCATTTT. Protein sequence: CASSTVQGLGQPQHF.

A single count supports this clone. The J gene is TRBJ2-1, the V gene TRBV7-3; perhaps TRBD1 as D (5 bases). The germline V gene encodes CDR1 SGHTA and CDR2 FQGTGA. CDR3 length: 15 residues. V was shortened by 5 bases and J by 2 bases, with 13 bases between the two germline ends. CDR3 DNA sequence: TGTGCCAGCAGCCAAGTGGACACTGCCTACAATGAGCAGTTCTTC. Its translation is CASSQVDTAYNEQFF.

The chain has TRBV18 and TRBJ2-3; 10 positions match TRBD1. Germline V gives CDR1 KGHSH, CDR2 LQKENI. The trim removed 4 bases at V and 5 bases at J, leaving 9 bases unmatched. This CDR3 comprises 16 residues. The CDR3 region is CASSHKTGGAGDTQYF. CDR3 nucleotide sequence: TGTGCCAGCTCACACAAGACAGGGGGCGCAGGAGATACGCAGTATTTT.

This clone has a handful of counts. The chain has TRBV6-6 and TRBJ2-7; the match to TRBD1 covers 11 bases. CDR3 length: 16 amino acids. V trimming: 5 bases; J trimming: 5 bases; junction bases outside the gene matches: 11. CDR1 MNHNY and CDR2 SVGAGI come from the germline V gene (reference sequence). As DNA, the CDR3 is TGTGCCAGCAGTGTACCTGGGACAGGGGGGCACGACGAGCAGTACTTC. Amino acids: CASSVPGTGGHDEQYF.

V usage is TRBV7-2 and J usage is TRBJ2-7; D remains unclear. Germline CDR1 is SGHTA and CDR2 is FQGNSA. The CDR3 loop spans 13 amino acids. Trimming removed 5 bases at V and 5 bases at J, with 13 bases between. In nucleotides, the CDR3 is TGTGCCAGCAGCCGCCAAACGTCGGACGAGCAGTACTTC. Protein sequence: CASSRQTSDEQYF.

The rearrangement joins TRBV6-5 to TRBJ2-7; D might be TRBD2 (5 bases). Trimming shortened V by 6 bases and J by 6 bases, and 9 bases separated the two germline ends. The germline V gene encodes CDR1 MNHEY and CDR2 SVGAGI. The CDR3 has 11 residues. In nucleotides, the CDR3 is TGTGCCAGCAGAGGACTCCGCGAGCAGTACTTC. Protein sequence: CASRGLREQYF.

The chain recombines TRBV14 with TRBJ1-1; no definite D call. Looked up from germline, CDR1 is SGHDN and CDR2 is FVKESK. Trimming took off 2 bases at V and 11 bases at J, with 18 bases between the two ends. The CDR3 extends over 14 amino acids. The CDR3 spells CASSQTTKSGWAFF. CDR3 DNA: TGTGCCAGCAGCCAAACGACGAAATCGGGGTGGGCTTTCTTT.

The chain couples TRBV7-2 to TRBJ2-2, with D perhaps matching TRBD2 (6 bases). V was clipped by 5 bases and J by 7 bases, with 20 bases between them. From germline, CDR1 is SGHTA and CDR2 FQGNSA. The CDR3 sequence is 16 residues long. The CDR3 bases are TGTGCCAGCAGCCGCGAGGGGACTTCAACTGGCGGGGAGCTGTTTTTT. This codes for CASSREGTSTGGELFF.

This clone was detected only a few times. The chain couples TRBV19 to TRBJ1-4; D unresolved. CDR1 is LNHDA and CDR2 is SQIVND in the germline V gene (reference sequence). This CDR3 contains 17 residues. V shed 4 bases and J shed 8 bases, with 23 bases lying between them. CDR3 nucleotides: TGTGCCAGTAGTACCCCACCCCCCACCTCAAGCGGGGAAAAACTGTTTTTT. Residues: CASSTPPPTSSGEKLFF.

The CDR3 is CASSPPGGLGDTQYF. CDR3 nucleotide sequence: TGTGCCAGCAGCCCACCCGGGGGGCTAGGAGATACGCAGTATTTT. The rearrangement uses TRBV5-6 and TRBJ2-3, with D maybe TRBD2 (7 bases). The CDR3 contains 15 residues. In germline, CDR1 is SGHDT, CDR2 YYEEEE. Trimming left V 4 bases short and J 5 bases short, with 17 bases between. The variable domain in full, completed from reference TRBV5-6 and TRBJ2-3, reads DAGVTQSPTHLIKTRGQQVTLRCSPKSGHDTVSWYQQALGQGPQFIFQYYEEEERQRGNFPDRFSGHQFPNYSSELNVNALLLGDSALYLCASSPPGGLGDTQYFGPGTRLTVL.

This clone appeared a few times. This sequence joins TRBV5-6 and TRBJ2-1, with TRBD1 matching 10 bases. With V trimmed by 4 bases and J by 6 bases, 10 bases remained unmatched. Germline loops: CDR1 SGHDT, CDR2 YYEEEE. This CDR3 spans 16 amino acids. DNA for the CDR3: TGTGCCAGCAGCGTGAGACAGGGGGCGATGGGCAATGAGCAGTTCTTC. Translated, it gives CASSVRQGAMGNEQFF.

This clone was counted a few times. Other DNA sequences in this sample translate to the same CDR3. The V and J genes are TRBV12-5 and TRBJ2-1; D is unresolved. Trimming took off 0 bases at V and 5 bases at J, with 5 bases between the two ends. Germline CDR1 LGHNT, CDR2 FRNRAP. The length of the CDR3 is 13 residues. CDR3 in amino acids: CASGLVSDNEQFF. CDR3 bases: TGTGCTAGTGGTTTGGTATCCGACAATGAGCAGTTCTTC.

The CDR3 reads CASSKRTGLNQPQHF. DNA for the CDR3: TGTGCCAGCAGCAAACGGACAGGGCTCAATCAGCCCCAGCATTTT. This chain connects TRBV7-2 to TRBJ1-5, with 8 bases that match TRBD1. CDR3 length: 15 amino acids. In germline, CDR1 is SGHTA, CDR2 FQGNSA. J was trimmed by 3 bases and V by 5 bases; bases with no gene match: 6.